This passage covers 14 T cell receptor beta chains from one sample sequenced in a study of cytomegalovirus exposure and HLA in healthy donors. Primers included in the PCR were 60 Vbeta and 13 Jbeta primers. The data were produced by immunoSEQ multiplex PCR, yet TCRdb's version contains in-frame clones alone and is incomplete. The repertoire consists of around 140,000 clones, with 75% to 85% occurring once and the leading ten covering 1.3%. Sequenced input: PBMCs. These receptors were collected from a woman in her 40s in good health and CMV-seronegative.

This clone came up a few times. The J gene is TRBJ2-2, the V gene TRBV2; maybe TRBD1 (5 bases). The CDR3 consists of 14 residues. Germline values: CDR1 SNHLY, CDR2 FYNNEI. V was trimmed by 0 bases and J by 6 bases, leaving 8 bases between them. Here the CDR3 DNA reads TGTGCCAGCAGTGAAGCTAGGGGCCCCGGGGAGCTGTTTTTT. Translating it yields CASSEARGPGELFF.

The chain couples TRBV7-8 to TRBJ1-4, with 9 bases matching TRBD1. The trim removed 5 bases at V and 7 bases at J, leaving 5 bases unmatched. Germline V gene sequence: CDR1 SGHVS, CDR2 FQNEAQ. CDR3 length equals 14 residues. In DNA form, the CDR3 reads TGTGCCAGCAGCGTAGGACAGGGGAGTGAAAAACTGTTTTTT. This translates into CASSVGQGSEKLFF.

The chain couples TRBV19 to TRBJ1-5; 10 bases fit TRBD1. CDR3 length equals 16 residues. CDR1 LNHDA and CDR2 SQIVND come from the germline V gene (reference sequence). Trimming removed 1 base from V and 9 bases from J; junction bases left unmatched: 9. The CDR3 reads CASSIGTGGQWGPQHF. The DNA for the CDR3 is TGTGCCAGTAGTATAGGGACAGGGGGACAATGGGGGCCCCAGCATTTT.

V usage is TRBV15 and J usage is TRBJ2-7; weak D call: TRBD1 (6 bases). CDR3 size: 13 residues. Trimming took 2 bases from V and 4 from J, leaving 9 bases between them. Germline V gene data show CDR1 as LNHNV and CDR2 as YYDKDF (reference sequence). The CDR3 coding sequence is TGTGCCACCAGCAGAATGACAGGTTACGAGCAGTACTTC. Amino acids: CATSRMTGYEQYF.

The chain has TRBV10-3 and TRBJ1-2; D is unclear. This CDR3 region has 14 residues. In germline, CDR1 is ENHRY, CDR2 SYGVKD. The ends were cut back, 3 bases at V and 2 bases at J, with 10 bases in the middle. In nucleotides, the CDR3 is TGTGCCATCAGTGAAGTAGGGAGGAACTATGGCTACACCTTC. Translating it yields CAISEVGRNYGYTF.

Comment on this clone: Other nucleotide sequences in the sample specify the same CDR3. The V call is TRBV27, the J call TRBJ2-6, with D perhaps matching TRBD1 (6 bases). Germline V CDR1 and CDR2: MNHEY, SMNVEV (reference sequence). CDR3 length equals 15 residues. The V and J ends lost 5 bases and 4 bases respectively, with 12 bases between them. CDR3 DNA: TGTGCCAGCAGTCTACAGGGATCCGGGGCCAACGTCCTGACTTTC. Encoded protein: CASSLQGSGANVLTF.

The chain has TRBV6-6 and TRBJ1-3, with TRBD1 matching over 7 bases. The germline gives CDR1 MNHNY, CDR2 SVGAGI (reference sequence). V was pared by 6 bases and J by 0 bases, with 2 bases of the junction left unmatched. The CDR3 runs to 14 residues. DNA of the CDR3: TGTGCCAGCAGACAGGGGAACTCTGGAAACACCATATATTTT. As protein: CASRQGNSGNTIYF.

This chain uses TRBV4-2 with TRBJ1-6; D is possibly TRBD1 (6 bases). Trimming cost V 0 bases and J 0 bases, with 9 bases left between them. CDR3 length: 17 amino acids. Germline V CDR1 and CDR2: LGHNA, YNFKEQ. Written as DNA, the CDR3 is TGTGCCAGCAGCCAAGAAACAGGGAGCTCCTATAATTCACCCCTCCACTTT. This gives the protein CASSQETGSSYNSPLHF.

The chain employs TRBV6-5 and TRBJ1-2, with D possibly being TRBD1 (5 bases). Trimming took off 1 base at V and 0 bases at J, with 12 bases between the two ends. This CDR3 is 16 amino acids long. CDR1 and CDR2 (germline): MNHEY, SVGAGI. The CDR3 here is CASSYYLSDTNYGYTF. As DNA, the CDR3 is TGTGCCAGCAGTTACTATCTGTCGGACACTAACTATGGCTACACCTTC.

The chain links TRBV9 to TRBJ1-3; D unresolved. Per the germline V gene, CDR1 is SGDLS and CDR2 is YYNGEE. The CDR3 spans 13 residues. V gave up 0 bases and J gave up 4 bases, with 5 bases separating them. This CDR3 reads CASSVAQGNTIYF. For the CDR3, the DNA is TGTGCCAGCAGCGTAGCACAGGGAAACACCATATATTTT.

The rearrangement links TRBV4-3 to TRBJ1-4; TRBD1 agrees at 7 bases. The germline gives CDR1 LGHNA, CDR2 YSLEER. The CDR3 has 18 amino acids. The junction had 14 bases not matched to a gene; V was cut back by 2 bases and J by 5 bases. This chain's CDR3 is CASSQKWDRSYQNEKLFF. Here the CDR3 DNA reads TGCGCCAGCAGCCAAAAGTGGGACAGAAGCTATCAAAATGAAAAACTGTTTTTT.

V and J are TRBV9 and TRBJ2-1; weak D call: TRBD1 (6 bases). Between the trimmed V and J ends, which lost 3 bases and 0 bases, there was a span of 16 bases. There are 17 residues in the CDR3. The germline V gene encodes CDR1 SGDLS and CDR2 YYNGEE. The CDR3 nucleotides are TGTGCCAGCAGCGCCGAAGGACAGCTGAGCTCCTACAATGAGCAGTTCTTC. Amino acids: CASSAEGQLSSYNEQFF. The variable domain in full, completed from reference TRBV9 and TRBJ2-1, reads DSGVTQTPKHLITATGQRVTLRCSPRSGDLSVYWYQQSLDQGLQFLIQYYNGEERAKGNILERFSAQQFPDLHSELNLSSLELGDSALYFCASSAEGQLSSYNEQFFGPGTRLTVL.

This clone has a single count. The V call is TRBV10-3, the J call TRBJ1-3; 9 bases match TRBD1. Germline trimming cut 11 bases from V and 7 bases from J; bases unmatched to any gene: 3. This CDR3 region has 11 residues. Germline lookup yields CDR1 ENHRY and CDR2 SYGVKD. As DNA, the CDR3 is TGTGCCGCTACAGGGGGCAACACCATATATTTT. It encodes CAATGGNTIYF.

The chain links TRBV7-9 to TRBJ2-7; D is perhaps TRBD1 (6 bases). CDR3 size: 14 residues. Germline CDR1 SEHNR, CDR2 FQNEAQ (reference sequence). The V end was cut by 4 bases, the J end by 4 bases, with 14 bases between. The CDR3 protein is CASSSDSGGYEQYF. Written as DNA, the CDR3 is TGTGCCAGCAGCTCGGACAGTGGTGGTTACGAGCAGTACTTC.